This T cell receptor beta chain was recorded in a study of T cells in lung cancer brain metastases (dated by TCRdb to 2016 to 2019). In terms of the full investigation: Most of the roughly 20 patients had a history of tobacco use, with a median of about 36 pack-years. Of the 20 or so patients, 15 to 18 received no interval therapy between resection of the primary and resection of the metastasis. The median interval between acquisition of the primary specimen and acquisition of the brain metastasis specimen was 300 to 450 days. The study compared TCR beta CDR3 repertoires of fully resected primary non-small cell lung cancers with those of paired brain metastases. The cohort included about 20 patients who provided about 40 specimens, with each patient contributing one primary lung lesion and one brain metastasis. Of the patients, some eleven were female and several were male, and their median age at first diagnosis was 55 to 60 years. An average DNA integrity number of 3.5 to 4.5 was found in both primary and metastatic specimens, and no significant difference was detected between sites.

Patients underwent resection for synchronous oligometastatic disease or delayed recurrence of a solitary brain metastasis. To avoid including cancers other than NSCLC, any patient with a history of multiple malignancies was excluded. Tumor areas were macrodissected from 4 to 6 deparaffinized 8 to 10 um unstained sections guided by marked H&E slides. Every specimen was formalin-fixed and paraffin-embedded (FFPE). The AllPrep DNA/RNA FFPE Kit was used to extract genomic DNA. Concerning this clone: Its antigen is still unknown. Nothing much larger sits one base from this clone, and base qualities are not available.

General study outcomes and caveats: Most clones were specific to a single lesion, and paired lesions overlapped only to a limited degree (mean Morisita index about 0.25). The ten most abundant clones accounted for a significantly larger fraction of the repertoire in brain metastases than in primaries, which suggests clonal expansion. Brain metastases had significantly fewer unique productive clones than paired primaries (median approximately 1,500 versus 4,500). DNA fragmentation in the FFPE samples may have prevented recovery of the complete infiltrating T cell repertoire. It was not possible to control for the effects of preoperative corticosteroids on T cell infiltration in brain metastases.

Germline trimming amounts to 4 bases on V and 9 bases on J, with 5 as the count of junction bases outside the gene matches. CDR3 length: 14 amino acids, cysteine to phenylalanine. Just CDR3 DNA is preserved here, 42 bases in frame from base 1. Based on the germline V gene, the CDR1 and CDR2 sequences are SNHLY and FYNNEI. Each sample received between roughly 2.24 and 5 ug of genomic DNA as input, and paired samples received equal DNA input. TCR beta libraries were constructed with the immunoSEQ hsTCRbeta Kit, with multiplexed V and J gene primers used across two PCR steps. The pooled libraries, together with positive and negative controls, were sequenced on an Illumina MiSeq running a 100-cycle paired-end protocol. The published analysis was carried out like this. Raw data were processed by the immunoSEQ vendor into normalized, annotated TCR beta repertoire reports. Richness was defined as the number of unique clones by nucleotide sequence, and the iChao1 and Efron-Thisted estimators were used to extrapolate total richness. Pielou's evenness, Simpson's index, top-ten clone proportional abundance, and Morisita overlap index were used to characterize and compare paired lesions. Sourced from immuneACCESS, this table was stored by TCRdb with only in-frame sequences that have V and J called. A share of the clones is absent; for the studies checked, an unresolved V gene accounts for under half, and the remainder has no known explanation. V and J calls and clone size are given by that table; D and trimming were obtained from the DNA. This sample gives under 3,500 clones in total; around nine tenths of them show up just once. More than 10% of the sample is taken by the ten largest.

The chain links TRBV2 with TRBJ1-6; TRBD1 fits 8 bases in the junction. Specimen: tumor tissue from the primary lung tumor. The label giving this sample's cell subset or site can be read as: primary lung cancer lesion. The clonotype was recovered from a man between 60 and 75 years old with non-small cell lung cancer. The CDR3 corresponds to CASSATGVGSPLHF. The bases are TGTGCCAGCAGTGCGACAGGGGTGGGTTCACCCCTCCACTTT.